This passage covers 20 T cell receptor beta chains from one sample sequenced in a study of blood T cell repertoires in COVID-19. This table comes from immunoSEQ multiplex PCR, and its TCRdb copy is limited to in-frame clones, with some not included. The sample carries 500,000 to 600,000 clones, roughly nine tenths recorded once. Sequences were obtained from peripheral blood. Receptors originate from a woman aged 50 to 60 with COVID-19, enrolled during active disease.

This rearrangement joins TRBV6-5 to TRBJ2-5; 8 bases agree with TRBD1. The CDR3 has 14 amino acids. Trimming took 6 bases from V and 6 from J; bases not matched to a gene: 9. The germline V gene has CDR1 MNHEY and CDR2 SVGAGI. The CDR3, as DNA: TGTGCCAGCAGGCTACGACAGGGGTTAAAGACCCAGTACTTC. It is translated as CASRLRQGLKTQYF.

This clone was counted between two and nine times. This sequence joins TRBV6-5 and TRBJ1-2; weak D call: TRBD1 (5 bases). V was shortened by 4 bases and J by 8 bases, with 20 bases between the two germline ends. The CDR3 spans 15 residues. Germline-derived CDR1 and CDR2 are MNHEY and SVGAGI. The CDR3 DNA reads as TGTGCCAGCAGTTTCGTGCGGGGAGGGGACCAAGGCTACACCTTC. It is translated as CASSFVRGGDQGYTF.

The chain has TRBV10-3 and TRBJ2-2; D call uncertain. CDR1 and CDR2 from the germline V gene are ENHRY and SYGVKD. The CDR3 consists of 13 residues. V shed 10 bases and J shed 1 base, with 10 bases lying between them. Here the CDR3 reads CATLRENTGELFF. As DNA, the CDR3 is TGTGCCACGCTACGAGAGAACACCGGGGAGCTGTTTTTT.

The genes are TRBV5-1 and TRBJ2-3; TRBD2 agrees at 7 bases. Germline V CDR1 and CDR2: SGHRS, YFSETQ. V gave up 4 bases and J gave up 3 bases; unmatched junction bases: 5. This CDR3 contains 14 residues. The CDR3 DNA follows: TGCGCCAGCAGCCCTCCACTAGCGACAGATACGCAGTATTTT. This encodes CASSPPLATDTQYF.

In its sample, this clone was seen a few times. J is TRBJ1-6 and V is TRBV5-6, with D possibly being TRBD1 (5 bases). The CDR3 contains 15 residues. The V gene's germline CDR1 is SGHDT and CDR2 YYEEEE. Trimming cost V 1 base and J 7 bases, with 12 bases left between them. CDR3 bases: TGTGCCAGCAGCTTGTTCGGACGGGGGAATTCACCCCTCCACTTT. Translation: CASSLFGRGNSPLHF.

V gene TRBV5-4 combines with J gene TRBJ2-3, with 9 nucleotides matching TRBD2. V shed 0 bases and J 8 bases; nucleotides not matched to a gene: 4. Germline V gene sequence: CDR1 SGHNT, CDR2 YYREEE (reference sequence). The CDR3 has 14 amino acids. CDR3 residues: CASSLAAGGGTQYF. CDR3 coding DNA: TGTGCCAGCAGCTTGGCAGCGGGGGGAGGTACGCAGTATTTT.

This chain uses TRBV19 with TRBJ2-1; 7 bases agree with TRBD2. Germline lookup yields CDR1 LNHDA and CDR2 SQIVND (reference sequence). The CDR3 has 15 amino acids. V shed 4 bases, J shed 0 bases, and the junction held 3 bases outside the gene matches. CDR3 loop: CASSTQRGSYNEQFF. The CDR3 DNA follows: TGTGCCAGTAGTACCCAGCGGGGCTCCTACAATGAGCAGTTCTTC.

Comment on this clone: The same CDR3 is also encoded by other DNA sequences in this sample. This chain connects TRBV29-1 to TRBJ1-2, with TRBD1 matching 8 bases. J lost 5 bases, V lost 5 bases, and 4 bases had no gene match. The germline V gene encodes CDR1 SQVTM and CDR2 ANQGSEA. CDR3 size: 12 residues. The DNA for the CDR3 is TGCAGCGTTAAGGGACAGGATTATGGCTACACCTTC. Encoded protein: CSVKGQDYGYTF. Using reference TRBV29-1 and TRBJ1-2 for the parts outside the CDR3, the full variable domain is SAVISQKPSRDICQRGTSLTIQCQVDSQVTMMFWYRQQPGQSLTLIATANQGSEATYESGFVIDKFPISRPNLTFSTLTVSNMSPEDSSIYLCSVKGQDYGYTFGSGTRLTVV.

This clone has just one count. The chain has TRBV7-2 and TRBJ2-7; 9 bases are shared with TRBD1. CDR1 and CDR2 (germline): SGHTA, FQGNSA. Trimming at V came to 6 bases and at J to 5 bases, leaving 8 bases not matched to a gene. This CDR3 is built from 14 residues. CDR3 sequence (DNA): TGTGCCAGCAGAGGTTGGGGACAGGGCGACGAGCAGTACTTC. This codes for CASRGWGQGDEQYF.

The chain couples TRBV3-1 (or the pseudogene TRBV3-2) to TRBJ2-7; TRBD2 aligns across 12 bases. The CDR3 contains 16 residues. The V segment lost 3 bases and the J segment 2 bases; nucleotides outside the gene matches: 5. Germline V gene sequence: CDR1 LGHDT, CDR2 YNNKEL (reference sequence). The CDR3 loop reads CASSQATSGGTYEQYF. The CDR3 coding sequence is TGTGCCAGCAGCCAGGCCACTAGCGGGGGGACCTACGAGCAGTACTTC.

The chain is built from TRBV28 and TRBJ2-5; the match to TRBD1 covers 7 bases. The germline V gene encodes CDR1 MDHEN and CDR2 SYDVKM. Losses at the gene ends were 6 bases for V and 2 bases for J; bases not matched to a gene: 6. CDR3 size: 14 residues. The CDR3 loop is CASRTGQLQETQYF. The CDR3 DNA follows: TGTGCCAGCAGAACGGGACAGCTTCAAGAGACCCAGTACTTC.

V usage is TRBV28 and J usage is TRBJ2-3; 8 nucleotides align to TRBD2. Germline-derived CDR1 and CDR2 are MDHEN and SYDVKM. With 3 bases clipped from V and 8 bases from J, the junction kept 10 bases outside the gene matches. This CDR3 is 15 amino acids long. CDR3 region: CASSFPAGGHGTQYF. CDR3 sequence (DNA): TGTGCCAGCAGTTTCCCGGCGGGGGGACACGGTACGCAGTATTTT.

The gene calls are TRBV19 and TRBJ2-1; D possibly corresponds to TRBD2 (7 bases). Germline V gives CDR1 LNHDA, CDR2 SQIVND (reference sequence). There are 16 residues in the CDR3. V was pared by 4 bases and J by 6 bases, with 19 bases between. The CDR3 reads CASSTARGGAGNEQFF. The CDR3 nucleotides are TGTGCCAGTAGTACCGCAAGAGGGGGGGCCGGCAATGAGCAGTTCTTC.

J is TRBJ2-1 and V is TRBV7-9; D is undetermined. The CDR3 loop spans 15 amino acids. Trimming left V 0 bases short and J 0 bases short, with 6 bases between. Germline CDR1 reads SEHNR; CDR2 reads FQNEAQ (reference sequence). CDR3 in amino acids: CASSLARSSYNEQFF. CDR3 bases: TGTGCCAGCAGCTTAGCGAGAAGCTCCTACAATGAGCAGTTCTTC.

The chain couples TRBV30 to TRBJ2-2, with no clear D. This CDR3 spans 13 amino acids. Trimming shortened V by 2 bases and J by 1 base, and 5 bases separated the two germline ends. Germline V lookup: CDR1 GTSNPN, CDR2 SVGIG (reference sequence). CDR3 sequence: CAWSPGNTGELFF. For the CDR3, the DNA is TGTGCCTGGAGTCCAGGGAACACCGGGGAGCTGTTTTTT.

This chain joins TRBV7-9 and TRBJ2-7; D might be TRBD2 (5 bases). The germline gives CDR1 SEHNR, CDR2 FQNEAQ (reference sequence). The CDR3 has 15 amino acids. Deletions cut 3 bases from V and 4 bases from J, with 16 bases between. CDR3 nucleotide sequence: TGTGCCAGCAGCTTCCCGGACGGAGGTGGGTACGAGCAGTACTTC. This encodes CASSFPDGGGYEQYF.

The genes are TRBV11-2 and TRBJ1-1; D gene unclear. V dropped 2 bases and J dropped 6 bases, with 13 bases sitting between them. Germline V gene sequence: CDR1 SGHAT, CDR2 FQNNGV. CDR3 length equals 14 residues. The CDR3: CASSLSSTRAEAFF. CDR3 nucleotides: TGTGCCAGCAGCTTATCGAGTACGCGGGCTGAAGCTTTCTTT.

J is TRBJ2-7 and V is TRBV29-1; 8 nucleotides line up with TRBD1. Germline V CDR1 and CDR2: SQVTM, ANQGSEA. V shed 5 bases, J shed 0 bases, and the junction held 6 bases outside the gene matches. The CDR3 consists of 14 residues. The CDR3 spells CSVSTGDLSYEQYF. The CDR3 region has the DNA TGCAGCGTTTCGACAGGGGATCTCTCCTACGAGCAGTACTTC.

The chain employs TRBV19 and TRBJ1-1; 8 nucleotides agree with TRBD1. Losses at the gene ends were 1 base for V and 8 bases for J; bases not matched to a gene: 9. The CDR3 runs to 15 residues. The V gene's germline CDR1 is LNHDA and CDR2 SQIVND (reference sequence). The CDR3 protein is CASSIGVGQAVEAFF. The CDR3 DNA follows: TGTGCCAGTAGTATAGGCGTGGGACAGGCAGTCGAAGCTTTCTTT.

The rearrangement joins TRBV2 to TRBJ2-7; the D is unclear. This CDR3 is 11 amino acids long. Germline CDR1 and CDR2: SNHLY and FYNNEI. V was pared by 6 bases and J by 5 bases, with 8 bases between. CDR3 residues: CASREYHEQYF. The CDR3 DNA follows: TGTGCCAGCAGGGAGTACCACGAGCAGTACTTC.